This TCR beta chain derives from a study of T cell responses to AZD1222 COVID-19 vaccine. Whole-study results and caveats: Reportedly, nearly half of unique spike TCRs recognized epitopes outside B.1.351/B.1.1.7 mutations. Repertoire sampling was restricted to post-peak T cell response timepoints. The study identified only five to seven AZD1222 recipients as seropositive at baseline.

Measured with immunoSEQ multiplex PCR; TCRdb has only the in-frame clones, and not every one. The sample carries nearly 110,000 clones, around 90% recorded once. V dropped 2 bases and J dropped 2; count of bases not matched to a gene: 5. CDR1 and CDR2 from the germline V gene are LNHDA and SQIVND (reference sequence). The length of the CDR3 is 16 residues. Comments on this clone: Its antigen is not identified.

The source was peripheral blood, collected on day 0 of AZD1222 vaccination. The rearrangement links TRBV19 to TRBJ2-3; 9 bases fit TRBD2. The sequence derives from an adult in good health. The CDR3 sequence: CASSIFAGGTTDTQYF. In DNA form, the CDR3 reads TGTGCCAGTAGTATATTCGCGGGGGGGACCACAGATACGCAGTATTTT.